One T cell receptor (beta chain) is described in this entry. The antigen is undetermined. The data originate from a study of cytomegalovirus exposure and HLA in healthy donors. Overall study findings and caveats: Associated with cytomegalovirus, according to the listing, were fewer than 200 TCR beta chains. Later analysis indicated greater clonal expansion among HLA-associated TCR beta chains than among equally common other chains.

The germline V gene has CDR1 LNHNV and CDR2 YYDKDF (reference sequence). The CDR3 is 11 amino acids. Trimming removed 0 bases from V and 10 bases from J, with 6 bases in between. With 60 Vbeta and 13 Jbeta primers, the PCR was carried out. This table comes from immunoSEQ multiplex PCR, and its TCRdb copy is limited to in-frame clones, with some not included. There are 130,000 or so clones in the sample; more than 60% occur only once, and 9% to 9.5% lies in the top ten. Sequenced input: PBMCs. V and J are TRBV15 and TRBJ2-5; possibly TRBD2 for D (5 bases). This receptor was taken from a woman between 50 and 59 years old in good health and CMV-seropositive. CDR3 protein: CATSRERDQYF. The CDR3 nucleotides are TGTGCCACCAGCAGAGAGAGGGACCAGTACTTC.